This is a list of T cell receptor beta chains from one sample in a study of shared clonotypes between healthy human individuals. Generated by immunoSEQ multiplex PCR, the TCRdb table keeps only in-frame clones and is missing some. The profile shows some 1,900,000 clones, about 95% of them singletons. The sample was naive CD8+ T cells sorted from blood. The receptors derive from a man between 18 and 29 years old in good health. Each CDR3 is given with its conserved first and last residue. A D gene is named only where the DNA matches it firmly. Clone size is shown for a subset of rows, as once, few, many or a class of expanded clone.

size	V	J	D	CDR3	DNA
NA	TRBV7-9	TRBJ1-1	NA	CASSLAPWVNEAFF	TGTGCCAGCAGCTTAGCGCCATGGGTTAATGAAGCTTTCTTT
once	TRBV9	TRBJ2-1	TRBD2	CASSANLGTSGDDNEQFF	TGTGCCAGCAGCGCTAACCTGGGAACTAGCGGGGATGACAATGAGCAGTTCTTC
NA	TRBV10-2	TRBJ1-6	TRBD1	CASSELRTGDNSPLHF	TGCGCCAGCAGTGAGCTAAGGACAGGGGATAATTCACCCCTCCACTTT
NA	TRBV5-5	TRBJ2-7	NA	CASSLIPSDEQYF	TGTGCCAGCAGCTTGATTCCCTCCGACGAGCAGTACTTC
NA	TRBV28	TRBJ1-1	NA	CASSSQGTEAFF	TGTGCCAGCAGTTCCCAGGGCACTGAAGCTTTCTTT
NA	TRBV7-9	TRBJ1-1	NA	CASSLEELPEAFF	TGTGCCAGCAGCTTAGAAGAGCTACCCGAAGCTTTCTTT
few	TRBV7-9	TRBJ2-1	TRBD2	CASSTGTSGVYNEQFF	TGTGCCAGCAGCACTGGGACTAGCGGGGTGTACAATGAGCAGTTCTTC
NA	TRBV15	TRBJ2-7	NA	CATRSGWGYEQYF	TGTGCCACCCGCTCGGGTTGGGGGTACGAGCAGTACTTC
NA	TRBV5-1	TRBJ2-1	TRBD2	CASSLELAGAHEQFF	TGCGCCAGCAGCTTGGAACTAGCGGGAGCCCATGAGCAGTTCTTC
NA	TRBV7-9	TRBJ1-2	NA	CASSLGGAGYTF	TGTGCCAGCAGCCTCGGGGGGGCTGGCTACACCTTC
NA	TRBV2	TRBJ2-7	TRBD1	CASSARDRVVYEQYF	TGTGCCAGCAGTGCCCGGGACAGGGTTGTCTACGAGCAGTACTTC
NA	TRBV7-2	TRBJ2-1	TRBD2	CASSVAGVYNEQFF	TGTGCCAGCAGCGTAGCGGGTGTCTACAATGAGCAGTTCTTC
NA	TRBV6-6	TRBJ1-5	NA	CASSSAEGQPQHF	TGTGCCAGCAGTTCTGCCGAGGGACAGCCCCAGCATTTT
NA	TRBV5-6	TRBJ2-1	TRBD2	CASRPTSGNEQFF	TGTGCCAGCAGACCCACTAGCGGCAATGAGCAGTTCTTC
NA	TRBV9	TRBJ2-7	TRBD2	CASSVGGGTYEQYF	TGTGCCAGCAGCGTAGGGGGAGGGACCTACGAGCAGTACTTC
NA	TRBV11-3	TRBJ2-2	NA	CASSSPLTGELFF	TGTGCCAGCAGCTCACCCCTCACCGGGGAGCTGTTTTTT
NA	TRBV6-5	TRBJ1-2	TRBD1	CASSEVGTGRGYTF	TGTGCCAGCAGTGAGGTCGGGACAGGGCGGGGCTACACCTTC
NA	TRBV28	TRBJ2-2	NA	CASSFLTRTGELFF	TGTGCCAGCAGTTTCCTCACTAGGACCGGGGAGCTGTTTTTT
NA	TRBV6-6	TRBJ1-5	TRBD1	CAIGQGVQPQHF	TGTGCCATAGGACAGGGCGTTCAGCCCCAGCATTTT
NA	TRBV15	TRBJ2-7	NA	CATSRDLGPPYEQYF	TGTGCCACCAGCAGAGATCTGGGGCCTCCCTACGAGCAGTACTTC
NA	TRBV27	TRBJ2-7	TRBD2	CASSLSGGGYSYEQYF	TGTGCCAGCAGTTTATCGGGCGGGGGGTACTCCTACGAGCAGTACTTC
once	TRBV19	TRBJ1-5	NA	CASSIDLWQAKNDQPQHF	TGTGCCAGTAGTATAGATCTTTGGCAGGCTAAAAACGATCAGCCCCAGCATTTT
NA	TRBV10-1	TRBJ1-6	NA	CASSVVGKNSPLHF	TGCGCCAGCAGTGTAGTGGGCAAGAATTCACCCCTCCACTTT
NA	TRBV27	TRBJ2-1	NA	CASSLDYYNEQFF	TGTGCCAGCAGTTTAGACTACTACAATGAGCAGTTCTTC
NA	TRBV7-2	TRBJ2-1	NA	CASSWLRGLDEQFF	TGTGCCAGCAGCTGGCTTAGAGGGCTCGATGAGCAGTTCTTC
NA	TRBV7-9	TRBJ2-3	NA	CASSFVGSTDTQYF	TGTGCCAGCAGCTTCGTAGGGAGCACAGATACGCAGTATTTT
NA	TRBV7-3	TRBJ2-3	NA	CASSFGGGTDTQYF	TGTGCCAGCAGCTTTGGCGGGGGCACAGATACGCAGTATTTT
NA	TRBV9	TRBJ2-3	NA	CASSGGASTDTQYF	TGTGCCAGCAGCGGGGGCGCTAGCACAGATACGCAGTATTTT
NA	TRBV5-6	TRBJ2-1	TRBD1	CASSYGTGVAEQFF	TGTGCCAGCAGCTACGGGACAGGGGTGGCTGAGCAGTTCTTC
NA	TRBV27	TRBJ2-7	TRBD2	CASSRLAETYEQYF	TGTGCCAGCAGCCGGCTAGCGGAAACCTACGAGCAGTACTTC
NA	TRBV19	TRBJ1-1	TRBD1	CASSAPGGTEAFF	TGTGCCAGTAGTGCCCCAGGGGGCACTGAAGCTTTCTTT
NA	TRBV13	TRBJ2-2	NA	CASSPYTGELFF	TGTGCCAGCAGCCCCTACACCGGGGAGCTGTTTTTT
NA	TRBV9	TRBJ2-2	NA	CASSVGAGTLNTGELFF	TGTGCCAGCAGCGTAGGGGCAGGGACCTTGAACACCGGGGAGCTGTTTTTT
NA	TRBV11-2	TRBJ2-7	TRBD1	CASSSPGTGGEQYF	TGTGCCAGCAGCTCGCCCGGGACAGGGGGCGAGCAGTACTTC
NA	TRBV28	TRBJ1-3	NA	CASSLGQSSGNTIYF	TGTGCCAGCAGTTTAGGACAGAGCTCTGGAAACACCATATATTTT
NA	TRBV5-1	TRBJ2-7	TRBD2	CASSLGPLLRGSYEQYF	TGCGCCAGCAGCTTGGGCCCCCTCTTGCGGGGGAGTTACGAGCAGTACTTC